These 14 T cell receptor beta chains came from one sample sequenced in a study of OX40 agonist ivuxolimab in advanced cancers. Sequencing used immunoSEQ multiplex PCR; TCRdb keeps in-frame clones, though not all of them. There are about 45,000 clones in the sample; about nine tenths occur only once, and around 15% lies in the top ten. This specimen was CD4+ or CD8+ T cells sorted from blood, taken in a trial of the OX40 agonist ivuxolimab. The origin of the receptors is an adult with an advanced solid tumor such as melanoma, head and neck, liver or kidney cancer.

The chain combines TRBV10-3 with TRBJ2-7; 12 bases line up with TRBD2. CDR3 length: 16 amino acids. CDR1 ENHRY and CDR2 SYGVKD come from the germline V gene. With 6 bases clipped from V and 0 bases from J, the junction kept 6 bases outside the gene matches. CDR3 loop: CAISGTSGWSSYEQYF. The CDR3 coding sequence is TGTGCCATCAGCGGGACTAGCGGGTGGTCCTCCTACGAGCAGTACTTC.

V usage is TRBV19 and J usage is TRBJ1-4; TRBD1 is a possible D gene (6 bases). This CDR3 has 15 amino acids. The V and J ends lost 3 bases and 4 bases respectively, with 12 bases between them. Germline V gene sequence: CDR1 LNHDA, CDR2 SQIVND (reference sequence). In nucleotides, the CDR3 is TGTGCCAGTAGTATCCCGGACAGATATAATGAAAAACTGTTTTTT. It translates to CASSIPDRYNEKLFF. Combining the CDR3 with reference TRBV19 and TRBJ1-4 gives the whole variable domain DGGITQSPKYLFRKEGQNVTLSCEQNLNHDAMYWYRQDPGQGLRLIYYSQIVNDFQKGDIAEGYSVSREKKESFPLTVTSAQKNPTAFYLCASSIPDRYNEKLFFGSGTQLSVL.

CDR3 residues: CASSFEVSGGASYEQYF. CDR3 in DNA: TGTGCCAGCAGTTTCGAAGTTAGCGGGGGAGCCTCCTACGAGCAGTACTTC. The genes are TRBV28 and TRBJ2-7; 9 bases align to TRBD2. The CDR3 runs to 17 residues. Trimming at V came to 3 bases and at J to 0 bases, leaving 9 bases not matched to a gene. Looked up from germline, CDR1 is MDHEN and CDR2 is SYDVKM.

V usage is TRBV27 and J usage is TRBJ2-3, with D tentatively TRBD1 or TRBD2 (5 bases each). V was clipped by 0 bases and J by 8 bases, with 12 bases between them. Germline V CDR1 and CDR2: MNHEY, SMNVEV (reference sequence). This CDR3 has 14 amino acids. The CDR3 protein is CASSLSRGVTTQYF. CDR3 DNA sequence: TGTGCCAGCAGTTTATCGCGAGGGGTTACTACGCAGTATTTT.

The chain is built from TRBV29-1 and TRBJ2-5, with D possibly matching TRBD2 (6 bases). Germline-derived CDR1 and CDR2 are SQVTM and ANQGSEA. Deletions cut 1 base from V and 5 bases from J, with 8 bases between. The CDR3 loop spans 12 amino acids. CDR3 in amino acids: CSVEGGEETQYF. CDR3 sequence (DNA): TGCAGCGTTGAAGGGGGGGAGGAGACCCAGTACTTC.

The genes are TRBV4-3 and TRBJ2-1; TRBD2 matches 10 bases. The V gene end was trimmed by 8 bases and the J gene end by 13 bases; junction bases not matched to a gene: 17. CDR1 and CDR2 from the germline V gene are LGHNA and YSLEER. The CDR3 is 15 residues long. In DNA form, the CDR3 reads TGCGCCAGCGCCGAAGGCGCGACTAGCGGGTTTATACAGTTCTTC. Protein: CASAEGATSGFIQFF.

The rearrangement uses TRBV11-3 and TRBJ1-2, with TRBD1 identical over 7 bases. V dropped 5 bases and J dropped 8; count of bases not matched to a gene: 11. The CDR3 totals 14 residues. Per the germline V gene, CDR1 is SGHNT and CDR2 is YENEEA. The CDR3 region is CASSDREGLGGYTF. Written as DNA, the CDR3 is TGTGCCAGCAGCGACAGGGAAGGTTTAGGAGGCTACACCTTC.

The chain uses TRBV29-1 and TRBJ1-2, with 7 bases aligning to TRBD1. The J segment lost 5 bases and the V segment lost 5 bases, leaving 8 bases of the junction unmatched. Germline V gene data show CDR1 as SQVTM and CDR2 as ANQGSEA. CDR3 length: 13 amino acids. The CDR3 sequence: CSVNGQASYGYTF. The CDR3 DNA sequence: TGCAGCGTTAACGGACAGGCCTCATATGGCTACACCTTC.

The chain is built from TRBV7-2 and TRBJ2-2, with D unresolved. Germline values: CDR1 SGHTA, CDR2 FQGNSA. This CDR3 comprises 13 residues. V lost 2 bases, J lost 6 bases, and 7 bases lay in between. The CDR3 loop reads CASSLYGSGELFF. Written as DNA, the CDR3 is TGTGCCAGCAGCTTATACGGGTCCGGGGAGCTGTTTTTT.

The chain recombines TRBV28 with TRBJ2-7; either TRBD1 or TRBD2 may fit D (6 bases each). Trimming took off 7 bases at V and 6 bases at J, with 13 bases between the two ends. This CDR3 is built from 12 residues. From germline, CDR1 is MDHEN and CDR2 SYDVKM. CDR3 coding DNA: TGTGCCAGCACCCGAGGGGGGCGCGAGCAGTACTTC. Translation: CASTRGGREQYF.

This clone occurred once. This chain joins TRBV6-5 and TRBJ2-3; 7 bases are a match to TRBD2. Germline CDR1 and CDR2: MNHEY and SVGAGI. Unmatched junction bases numbered 10, after V lost 7 bases and J lost 6 bases. The CDR3 is 14 residues long. For the CDR3, the DNA is TGTGCCAGCAAACGAGGGGAGGGCGTGGATACGCAGTATTTT. It is translated as CASKRGEGVDTQYF.

This chain uses TRBV27 with TRBJ2-7; D not certain. Looked up from germline, CDR1 is MNHEY and CDR2 is SMNVEV (reference sequence). The CDR3 runs 15 residues. V lost 8 bases and J lost 0, with 17 bases in between. CDR3 loop: CASSLEWASSYEQYF. CDR3 coding DNA: TGTGCCAGCTCCTTGGAATGGGCGAGCTCCTACGAGCAGTACTTC.

V usage is TRBV9 and J usage is TRBJ2-2; unclear D gene. This CDR3 has 11 amino acids. CDR1 is SGDLS and CDR2 is YYNGEE in the germline V gene. V was clipped by 3 bases and J by 7 bases, with 4 bases between them. CDR3 DNA sequence: TGTGCCAGCAGCGCCCGCGGGGAGCTGTTTTTT. Protein sequence: CASSARGELFF.

The rearrangement joins TRBV6-5 to TRBJ2-7, with TRBD2 matching 8 bases. Germline-derived CDR1 and CDR2 are MNHEY and SVGAGI. Trimming at V came to 6 bases and at J to 2 bases, leaving 9 bases not matched to a gene. This CDR3 is 15 amino acids long. The CDR3 reads CASRPGGGRTYEQYF. The CDR3, as DNA: TGTGCCAGCAGGCCCGGGGGGGGTAGGACCTACGAGCAGTACTTC.